The text below deals with one T cell receptor beta chain. These data belong to a study of cytomegalovirus exposure and HLA in healthy donors. CMV serostatus data were not documented for this donor. Trimming removed 0 bases at V and 3 bases at J, with 5 bases between. Germline CDR1 and CDR2: LNHDA and SQIVND (reference sequence). There are 13 residues in the CDR3. A multiplex PCR was run with 60 Vbeta primers and 13 Jbeta primers. Method: immunoSEQ multiplex PCR; TCRdb's copy keeps in-frame clones and lacks some. In the table there are about 130,000 clones, approximately 61% of which are singletons. The source is a human donor in good health. The sample comprised PBMCs. The rearrangement links TRBV19 to TRBJ1-2; D not resolved. CDR3 region: CASSIDRDYGYTF. DNA for the CDR3: TGTGCCAGTAGTATAGACCGGGACTATGGCTACACCTTC.